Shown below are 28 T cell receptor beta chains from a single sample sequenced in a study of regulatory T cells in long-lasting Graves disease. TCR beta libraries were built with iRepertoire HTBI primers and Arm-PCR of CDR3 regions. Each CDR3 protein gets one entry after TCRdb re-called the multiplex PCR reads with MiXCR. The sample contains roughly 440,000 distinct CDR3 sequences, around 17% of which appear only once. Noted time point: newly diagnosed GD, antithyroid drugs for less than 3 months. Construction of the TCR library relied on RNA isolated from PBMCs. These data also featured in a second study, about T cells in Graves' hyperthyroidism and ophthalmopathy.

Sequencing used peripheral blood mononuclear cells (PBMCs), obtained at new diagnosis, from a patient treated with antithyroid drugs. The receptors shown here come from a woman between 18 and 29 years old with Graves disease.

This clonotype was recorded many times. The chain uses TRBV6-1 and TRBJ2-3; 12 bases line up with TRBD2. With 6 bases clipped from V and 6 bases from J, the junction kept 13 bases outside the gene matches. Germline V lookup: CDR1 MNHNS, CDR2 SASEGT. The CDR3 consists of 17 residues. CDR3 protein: CASSTSSTSGRFDTQYF. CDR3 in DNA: TGTGCCAGCAGCACCTCATCAACTAGCGGGAGGTTTGATACGCAGTATTTT.

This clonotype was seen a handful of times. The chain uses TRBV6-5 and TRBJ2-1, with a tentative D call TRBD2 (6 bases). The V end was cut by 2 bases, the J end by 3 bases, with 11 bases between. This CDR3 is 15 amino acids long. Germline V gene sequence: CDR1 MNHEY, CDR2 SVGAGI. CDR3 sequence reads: CASSYLAGLYNEQFF. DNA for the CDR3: TGTGCCAGCAGTTACCTGGCGGGGCTCTACAATGAGCAGTTCTTC.

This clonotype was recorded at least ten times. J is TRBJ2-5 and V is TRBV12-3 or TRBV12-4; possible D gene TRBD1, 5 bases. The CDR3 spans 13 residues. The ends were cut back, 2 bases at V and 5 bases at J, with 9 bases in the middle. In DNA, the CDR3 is TGTGCCAGCAGTTTAACACAGGTGGAGACCCAGTACTTC. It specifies CASSLTQVETQYF.

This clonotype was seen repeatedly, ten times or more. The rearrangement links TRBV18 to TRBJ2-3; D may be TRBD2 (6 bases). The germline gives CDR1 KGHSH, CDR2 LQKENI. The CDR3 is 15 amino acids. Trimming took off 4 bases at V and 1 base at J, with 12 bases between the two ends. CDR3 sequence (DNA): TGTGCCAGCTCACTTGCGGCGGGGCGCACAGATACGCAGTATTTT. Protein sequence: CASSLAAGRTDTQYF.

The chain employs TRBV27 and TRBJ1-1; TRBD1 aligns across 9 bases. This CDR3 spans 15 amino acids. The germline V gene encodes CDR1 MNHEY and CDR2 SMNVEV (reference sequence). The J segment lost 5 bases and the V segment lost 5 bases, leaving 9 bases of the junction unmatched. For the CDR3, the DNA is TGTGCCAGCAGTCCCTGGACAGGGGATGGAACTGAAGCTTTCTTT. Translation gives CASSPWTGDGTEAFF.

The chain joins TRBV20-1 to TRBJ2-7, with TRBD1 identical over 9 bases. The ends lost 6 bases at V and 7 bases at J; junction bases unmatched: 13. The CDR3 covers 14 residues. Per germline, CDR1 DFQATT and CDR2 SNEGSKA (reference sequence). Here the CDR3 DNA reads TGCAGTGCACAGGGGACAGGGTGGGGAGTGGAGCAGTACTTC. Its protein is CSAQGTGWGVEQYF.

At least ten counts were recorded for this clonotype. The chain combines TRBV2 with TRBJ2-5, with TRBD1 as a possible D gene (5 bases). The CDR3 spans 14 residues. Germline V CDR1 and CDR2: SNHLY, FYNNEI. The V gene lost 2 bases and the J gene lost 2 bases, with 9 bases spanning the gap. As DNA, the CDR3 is TGTGCCAGCAGTGAAAGAGCAGGGCAAGAGACCCAGTACTTC. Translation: CASSERAGQETQYF.

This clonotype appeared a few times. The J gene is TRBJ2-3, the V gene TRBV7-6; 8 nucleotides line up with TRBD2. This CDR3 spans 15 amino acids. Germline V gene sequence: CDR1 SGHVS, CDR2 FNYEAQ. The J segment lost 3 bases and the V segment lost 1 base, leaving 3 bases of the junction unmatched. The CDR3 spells CASSLGAGDTDTQYF. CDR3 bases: TGTGCCAGCAGCTTAGGAGCGGGGGATACAGATACGCAGTATTTT. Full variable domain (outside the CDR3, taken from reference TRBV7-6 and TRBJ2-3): GAGVSQSPRYKVTKRGQDVALRCDPISGHVSLYWYRQALGQGPEFLTYFNYEAQQDKSGLPNDRFSAERPEGSISTLTIQRTEQRDSAMYRCASSLGAGDTDTQYFGPGTRLTVL.

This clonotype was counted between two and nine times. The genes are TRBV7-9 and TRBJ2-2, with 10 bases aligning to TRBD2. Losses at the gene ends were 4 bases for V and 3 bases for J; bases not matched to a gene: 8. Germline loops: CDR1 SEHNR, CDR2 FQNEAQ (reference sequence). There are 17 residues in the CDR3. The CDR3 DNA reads TGTGCCAGCAGCTGGGCCCTAGCGGGAGTTGACACCGGGGAGCTGTTTTTT. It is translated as CASSWALAGVDTGELFF.

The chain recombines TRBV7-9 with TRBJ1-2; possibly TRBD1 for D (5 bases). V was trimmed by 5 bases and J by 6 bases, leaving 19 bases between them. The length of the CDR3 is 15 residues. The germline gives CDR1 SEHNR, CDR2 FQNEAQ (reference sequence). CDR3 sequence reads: CASSPEGVYAHGYTF. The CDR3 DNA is TGTGCCAGCAGCCCCGAAGGGGTTTATGCGCATGGCTACACCTTC.

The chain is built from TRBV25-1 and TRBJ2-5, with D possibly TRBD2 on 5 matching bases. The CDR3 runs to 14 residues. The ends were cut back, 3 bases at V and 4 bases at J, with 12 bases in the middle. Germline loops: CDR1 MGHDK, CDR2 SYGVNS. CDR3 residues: CASSERALIETQYF. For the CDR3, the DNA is TGTGCCAGCAGTGAGAGGGCCCTCATAGAGACCCAGTACTTC. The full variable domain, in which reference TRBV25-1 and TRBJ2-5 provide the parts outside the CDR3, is EADIYQTPRYLVIGTGKKITLECSQTMGHDKMYWYQQDPGMELHLIHYSYGVNSTEKGDLSSESTVSRIRTEHFPLTLESARPSHTSQYLCASSERALIETQYFGPGTRLLVL.

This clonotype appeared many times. Here the CDR3 DNA reads TGTGCCAGCGGCCCGGCCGAGCAGTACTTC. As protein: CASGPAEQYF. The J gene is TRBJ2-7, the V gene TRBV11-2; D gene unclear. CDR1 is SGHAT and CDR2 is FQNNGV in the germline V gene. V was clipped by 8 bases and J by 6 bases, with 8 bases between them. The CDR3 extends over 10 amino acids.

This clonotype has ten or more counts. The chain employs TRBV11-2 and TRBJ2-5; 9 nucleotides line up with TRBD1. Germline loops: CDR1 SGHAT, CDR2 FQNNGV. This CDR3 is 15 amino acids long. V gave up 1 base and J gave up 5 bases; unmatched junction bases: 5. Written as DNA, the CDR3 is TGTGCCAGCAGCTTAGTTCCAGGACAGGGGGAGACCCAGTACTTC. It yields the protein CASSLVPGQGETQYF.

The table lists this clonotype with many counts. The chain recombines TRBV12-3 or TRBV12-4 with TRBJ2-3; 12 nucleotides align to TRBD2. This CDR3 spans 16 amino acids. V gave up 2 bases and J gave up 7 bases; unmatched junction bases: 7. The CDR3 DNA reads TGTGCCAGCAGTTTATGGGCTAGCGGGAGGGGGAATACGCAGTATTTT. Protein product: CASSLWASGRGNTQYF.

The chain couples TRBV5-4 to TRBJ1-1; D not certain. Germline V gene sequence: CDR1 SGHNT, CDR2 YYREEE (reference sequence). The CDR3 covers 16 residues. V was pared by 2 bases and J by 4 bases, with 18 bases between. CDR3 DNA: TGTGCCAGCAGCTTAGCCACCGGGATGATGAGCACTGAAGCTTTCTTT. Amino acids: CASSLATGMMSTEAFF.

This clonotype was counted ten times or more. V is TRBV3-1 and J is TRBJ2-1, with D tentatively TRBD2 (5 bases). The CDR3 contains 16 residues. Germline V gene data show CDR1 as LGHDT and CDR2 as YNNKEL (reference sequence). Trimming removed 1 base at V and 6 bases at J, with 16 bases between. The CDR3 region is CASSQATYPGSNEQFF. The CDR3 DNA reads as TGTGCCAGCAGCCAAGCAACCTACCCGGGGAGCAATGAGCAGTTCTTC.

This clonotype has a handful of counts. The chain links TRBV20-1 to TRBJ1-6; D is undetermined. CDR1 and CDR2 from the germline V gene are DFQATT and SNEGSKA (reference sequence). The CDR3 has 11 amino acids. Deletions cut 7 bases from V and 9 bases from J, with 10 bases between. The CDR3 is CSELLGSPLHF. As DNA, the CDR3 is TGCAGTGAGCTTCTTGGTTCACCCCTCCACTTT.

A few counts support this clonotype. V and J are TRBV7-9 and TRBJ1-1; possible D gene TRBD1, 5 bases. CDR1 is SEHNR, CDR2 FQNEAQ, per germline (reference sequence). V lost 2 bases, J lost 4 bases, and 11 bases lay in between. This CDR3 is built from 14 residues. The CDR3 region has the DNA TGTGCCAGCAGCTTATTGGTCCAGGGCACTGAAGCTTTCTTT. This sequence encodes CASSLLVQGTEAFF. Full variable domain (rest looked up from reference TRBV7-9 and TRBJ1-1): DTGVSQNPRHKITKRGQNVTFRCDPISEHNRLYWYRQTLGQGPEFLTYFQNEAQLEKSRLLSDRFSAERPKGSFSTLEIQRTEQGDSAMYLCASSLLVQGTEAFFGQGTRLTVV.

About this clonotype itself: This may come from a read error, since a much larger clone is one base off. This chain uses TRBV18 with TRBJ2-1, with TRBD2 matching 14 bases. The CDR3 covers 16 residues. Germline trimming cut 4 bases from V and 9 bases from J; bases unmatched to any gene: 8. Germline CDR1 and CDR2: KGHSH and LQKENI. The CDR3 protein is CASSHPGLAGVVEQFF. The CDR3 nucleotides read TGTGCCAGCTCACACCCGGGACTAGCGGGAGTTGTTGAGCAGTTCTTC.

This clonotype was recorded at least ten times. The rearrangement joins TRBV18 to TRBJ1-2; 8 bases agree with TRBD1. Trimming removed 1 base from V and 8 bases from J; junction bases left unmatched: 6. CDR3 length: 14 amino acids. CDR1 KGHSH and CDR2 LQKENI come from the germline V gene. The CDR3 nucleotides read TGTGCCAGCTCACCACTCGACAGGGGACGAGGCTACACCTTC. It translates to CASSPLDRGRGYTF.

CDR3 DNA: TGCAGTGCTAGAGATCCGGGGGGAGAGGCCGGGGAGCTGTTTTTT. Amino acid sequence: CSARDPGGEAGELFF. The V call is TRBV20-1, the J call TRBJ2-2; 7 bases line up with TRBD2. This CDR3 spans 15 amino acids. J was trimmed by 6 bases and V by 0 bases; bases with no gene match: 7. Germline CDR1 DFQATT, CDR2 SNEGSKA (reference sequence).

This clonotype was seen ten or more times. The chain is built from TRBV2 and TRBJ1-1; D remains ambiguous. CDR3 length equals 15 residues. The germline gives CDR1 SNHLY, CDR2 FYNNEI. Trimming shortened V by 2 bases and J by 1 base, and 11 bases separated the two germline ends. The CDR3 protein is CASSEKWSGNTEAFF. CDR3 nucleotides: TGTGCCAGCAGTGAAAAGTGGAGCGGGAACACTGAAGCTTTCTTT. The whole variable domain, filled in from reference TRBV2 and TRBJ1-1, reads EPEVTQTPSHQVTQMGQEVILRCVPISNHLYFYWYRQILGQKVEFLVSFYNNEISEKSEIFDDQFSVERPDGSNFTLKIRSTKLEDSAMYFCASSEKWSGNTEAFFGQGTRLTVV.

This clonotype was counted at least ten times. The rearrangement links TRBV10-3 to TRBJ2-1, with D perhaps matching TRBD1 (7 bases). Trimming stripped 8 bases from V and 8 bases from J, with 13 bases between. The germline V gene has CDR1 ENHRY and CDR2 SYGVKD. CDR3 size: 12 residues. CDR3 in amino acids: CAIRQGGDEQFF. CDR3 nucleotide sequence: TGTGCCATCCGTCAGGGGGGCGATGAGCAGTTCTTC.

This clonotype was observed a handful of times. The CDR3 nucleotides read TGCGCCAGCAGCCAACCTGACAGGGGATTACAAGAGACCCAGTACTTC. It codes for CASSQPDRGLQETQYF. The chain uses TRBV4-1 and TRBJ2-5; 8 nucleotides align to TRBD1. Germline CDR1 reads MGHRA; CDR2 reads YSYEKL. This CDR3 contains 16 residues. After removal of 2 bases from V and 2 bases from J, the junction contained 7 bases not matched to a gene.

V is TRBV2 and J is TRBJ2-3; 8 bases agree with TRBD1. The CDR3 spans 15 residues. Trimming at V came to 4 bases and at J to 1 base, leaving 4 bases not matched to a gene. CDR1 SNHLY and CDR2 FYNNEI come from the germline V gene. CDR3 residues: CASSVDRGRTDTQYF. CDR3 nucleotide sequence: TGTGCCAGCAGTGTCGACAGGGGCCGCACAGATACGCAGTATTTT.

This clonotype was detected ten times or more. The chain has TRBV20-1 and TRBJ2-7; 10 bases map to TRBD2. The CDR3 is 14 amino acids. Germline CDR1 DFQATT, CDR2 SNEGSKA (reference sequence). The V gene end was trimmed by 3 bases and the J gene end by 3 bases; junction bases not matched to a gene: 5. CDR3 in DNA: TGCAGTGCTAGCCATCTAGCGGGAGACTACGAGCAGTACTTC. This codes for CSASHLAGDYEQYF.

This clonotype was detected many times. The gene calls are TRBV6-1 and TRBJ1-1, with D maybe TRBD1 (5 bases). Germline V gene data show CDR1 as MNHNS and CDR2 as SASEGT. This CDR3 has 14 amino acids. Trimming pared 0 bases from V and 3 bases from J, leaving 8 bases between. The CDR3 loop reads CASSEAWGYTEAFF. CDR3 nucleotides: TGTGCCAGCAGTGAAGCTTGGGGGTACACTGAAGCTTTCTTT.

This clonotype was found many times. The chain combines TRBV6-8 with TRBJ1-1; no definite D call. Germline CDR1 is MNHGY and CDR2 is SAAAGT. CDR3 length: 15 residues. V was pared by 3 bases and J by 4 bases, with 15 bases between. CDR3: CASSYMLGGGTEAFF. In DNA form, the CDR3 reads TGTGCCAGCAGTTATATGTTGGGAGGTGGCACTGAAGCTTTCTTT.